A selection of T cell receptor beta chains follows, all from one sample in a study of neoadjuvant anti-PD-1 for oral cavity cancer. Only in-frame clones appear in the TCRdb table, and some are missing; sequencing was by immunoSEQ multiplex PCR. The sample records more than 13,000 clones, roughly 82% being singletons. Sequenced material: PBMCs, taken after nivolumab (anti-PD-1) treatment. Receptors were obtained from a person aged 40 to 85 with oral cavity squamous cell carcinoma. Each CDR3 is given with its conserved first and last residue. D genes are given only for firm matches. Not all rows give a size; the values are once, few, many and, for expanded clones, a class.

J gene,D gene,V gene,clone size,CDR3 DNA,CDR3 protein
TRBJ2-1,TRBD2,TRBV19,.,TGTGCCAGTAGTAAGGCAGCGGGAGTGTTTGATGAGCAGTTCTTC,CASSKAAGVFDEQFF
TRBJ2-7,.,TRBV29-1,.,TGCAGCGCCACGGGACATTTTTACGAGCAGTACTTC,CSATGHFYEQYF
TRBJ1-1,.,TRBV5-1,few,TGCGCCAGCAGCTTGGGGAATACAGGGAAGAACACTGAAGCTTTCTTT,CASSLGNTGKNTEAFF
TRBJ1-4,.,TRBV7-9,.,TGTGCCAGCAGCTTGGGCAGGGTGAATGAAAAACTGTTTTTT,CASSLGRVNEKLFF
TRBJ2-1,TRBD2,TRBV5-4,.,TGTGCCAGCAGCTTGGCCGGACTAGCGGGCCCTAGAACCTACAATGAGCAGTTCTTC,CASSLAGLAGPRTYNEQFF
TRBJ2-5,.,TRBV2,few,TGTGCCAGCAGCCGGACAGTATTATCCCCAGAGACCCAGTACTTC,CASSRTVLSPETQYF
TRBJ2-7,TRBD1,TRBV18,.,TGTGCCAGCTCACCATTACCCGGGACAGGGATGTACGAGCAGTACTTC,CASSPLPGTGMYEQYF
TRBJ2-7,.,TRBV4-1,few,TGCGCCAGCAGCCAACTGAACGAGCAGTACTTC,CASSQLNEQYF
TRBJ2-7,TRBD1,TRBV13,once,TGTGCCAGCAGCCCCGTCGACAGGGGGAACTACGAGCAGTACTTC,CASSPVDRGNYEQYF
TRBJ1-4,.,TRBV7-8,.,TGTGCCAGCAGAGAGAGAAATACTAATGAAAAACTGTTTTTT,CASRERNTNEKLFF
TRBJ2-6,.,TRBV5-4,.,TGTGCCAGCAGCTTTAGGACAGAGATCTCTGGGGCCAACGTCCTGACTTTC,CASSFRTEISGANVLTF
TRBJ2-3,.,TRBV29-1,.,TGCAGCGCCGGGTGGCGATACACAGATACGCAGTATTTT,CSAGWRYTDTQYF
TRBJ2-3,.,TRBV7-3,.,TGTGCCAGCTACCCAGATACGCAGTATTTT,CASYPDTQYF
TRBJ1-4,.,TRBV14,.,TGTGCCAGCAGCCACCCGCACAGAAATGAAAAACTGTTTTTT,CASSHPHRNEKLFF
TRBJ1-1,TRBD1,TRBV27,.,TGTGCCAGCAGTTGGGGACAGGGGAACACTGAAGCTTTCTTT,CASSWGQGNTEAFF
TRBJ1-6,.,TRBV2,.,TGTGCCAGCAGCTCCCGACAGAATAATTCACCCCTCCACTTT,CASSSRQNNSPLHF
TRBJ1-2,TRBD1,TRBV7-3,.,TGTGCCAGCAGCCAAGGGGCAGGGGGCCTTTCCTATGGCTACACCTTC,CASSQGAGGLSYGYTF
TRBJ2-2,TRBD2,TRBV19,.,TGTGCCAGTAGTAATGCGGGAGTTCGTTCCGGGGAGCTGTTTTTT,CASSNAGVRSGELFF
TRBJ1-5,.,TRBV2,.,TGTGCCAGCAGAGGCGGAGGGAATTTCAATCAGCCCCAGCATTTT,CASRGGGNFNQPQHF
TRBJ2-7,TRBD1,TRBV2,few,TGTGCCAGCAGTGGGGACAGAGGTGCCTCCTACGAGCAGTACTTC,CASSGDRGASYEQYF
TRBJ2-2,TRBD1,TRBV2,.,TGTGCCAGCAGTTTGATACAGGGGGCTTCGCACCGGGGAGCTGTTTTT,CASSLIQGASHRGAVF
TRBJ2-1,.,TRBV4-2,.,TGTGCCAGCAGCCAAGAAGTTGGTATCAATGAGCAGTTCTTC,CASSQEVGINEQFF
TRBJ1-6,.,TRBV5-5,.,TGTGCCAGCAGCTTCTCGTGGGGCGATTCACCCCTCCACTTT,CASSFSWGDSPLHF
TRBJ2-7,TRBD2,TRBV15,.,TGTGCCACCAGCAGAGATGTGGGACTAGCGGGAGAAGGGTACGAGCAGTACTTC,CATSRDVGLAGEGYEQYF
TRBJ1-2,.,TRBV28,.,TGTGCCAGCAGTTTATCGGAAATCTATGGCTACACCTTC,CASSLSEIYGYTF
TRBJ1-2,TRBD1,TRBV5-1,.,TGCGCCAGCAGCTTGGGAGGGGGCTTCGGAGGCTACACCTTC,CASSLGGGFGGYTF
TRBJ1-5,.,TRBV10-2,.,TGCGCCAGCAGTGATTCCGTCTATCAGCCCCAGCATTTT,CASSDSVYQPQHF
TRBJ1-6,TRBD1,TRBV2,once,TGTGCCGGACTACCGACAGGGGAGGGTTCACCCCTCCACTTT,CAGLPTGEGSPLHF
TRBJ2-7,.,TRBV28,.,TGTGCCAGCAGTCTTCCCGCGACAGCCTACGAGCAGTACTTC,CASSLPATAYEQYF
TRBJ2-5,.,TRBV5-1,once,TGCGCCAGCAGGCTAAACCGGACCATGCTGAGTCAAGAGACCCAGTACTTC,CASRLNRTMLSQETQYF
TRBJ2-1,.,TRBV7-3,.,TGTGCCAGCAGCTTCCAGGGTTCACATGAGCAGTTCTTC,CASSFQGSHEQFF
TRBJ1-2,.,TRBV4-1,.,TGCGCCAGCAGCCAAGACGGCTATGGCTACACCTTC,CASSQDGYGYTF
TRBJ2-5,.,TRBV7-8,.,TGTGCCAGCAGCTTAGAGATCTGGCGCCCAGAGACCCAGTACTTC,CASSLEIWRPETQYF
TRBJ1-2,TRBD1,TRBV2,few,TGTGCCAGCAGTGATATTGGACAGGGTCCCGGACTCTACACCTTC,CASSDIGQGPGLYTF
TRBJ1-2,.,TRBV14,.,TGTGCCAGCAGCCAACAACTGGGCAGCTATGGCTACACCTTC,CASSQQLGSYGYTF
TRBJ1-2,.,TRBV27,.,TGTGCCAGCAGTTTGGCGGCAGGGAGGAATGGCTACACCTTC,CASSLAAGRNGYTF